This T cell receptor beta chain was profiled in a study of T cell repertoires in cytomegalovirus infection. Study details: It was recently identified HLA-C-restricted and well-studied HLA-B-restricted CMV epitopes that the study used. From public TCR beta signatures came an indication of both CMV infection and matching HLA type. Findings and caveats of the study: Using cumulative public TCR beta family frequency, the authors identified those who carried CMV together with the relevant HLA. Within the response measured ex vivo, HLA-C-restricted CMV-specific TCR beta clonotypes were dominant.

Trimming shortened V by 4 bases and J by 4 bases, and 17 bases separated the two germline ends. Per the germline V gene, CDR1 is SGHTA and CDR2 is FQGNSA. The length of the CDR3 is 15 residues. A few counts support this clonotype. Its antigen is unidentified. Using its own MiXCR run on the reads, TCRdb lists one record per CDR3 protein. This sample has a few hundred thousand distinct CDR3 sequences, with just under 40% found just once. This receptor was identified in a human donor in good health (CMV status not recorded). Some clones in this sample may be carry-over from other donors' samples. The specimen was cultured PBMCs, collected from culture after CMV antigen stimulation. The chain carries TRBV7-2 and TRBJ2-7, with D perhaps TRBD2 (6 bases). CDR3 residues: CASSSGGPPIYEQYF. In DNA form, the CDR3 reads TGTGCCAGCAGCTCCGGGGGTCCCCCTATATACGAGCAGTACTTC.